A single sample gave rise to the 7 T cell receptor beta chains below, sequenced in a study of T-cell reconstitution after alpha-beta-depleted transplantation in children. Preparing the TCRbeta library involved the use of unique molecular identifiers. TCRdb reprocessed the PCR reads via MiXCR and lists one record per CDR3 protein. The data hold approximately 400,000 distinct CDR3 sequences, with approximately 11% observed a single time. The specimen comprised PBMCs from the stem cell graft donor, sampled from the stem cell graft. These receptor sequences come from a human donor who donated a stem cell graft to a child with acute myeloid leukemia.

This clonotype has just a few counts. The V gene is TRBV25-1, the J gene TRBJ2-3; TRBD2 matches 10 bases. Germline V gene data show CDR1 as MGHDK and CDR2 as SYGVNS. V was pared by 1 base and J by 8 bases, with 6 bases of the junction left unmatched. The CDR3 totals 15 residues. This CDR3 is CASSEFLASGGTQYF. The CDR3 bases are TGTGCCAGCAGTGAATTTCTGGCTAGCGGGGGTACGCAGTATTTT. Variable domain in full (rest from reference TRBV25-1 and TRBJ2-3): EADIYQTPRYLVIGTGKKITLECSQTMGHDKMYWYQQDPGMELHLIHYSYGVNSTEKGDLSSESTVSRIRTEHFPLTLESARPSHTSQYLCASSEFLASGGTQYFGPGTRLTVL.

This clonotype came up a few times. The genes are TRBV12-3 or TRBV12-4 and TRBJ2-5; D might be TRBD1 or TRBD2, each matching 5 bases. CDR3 length: 13 amino acids. The ends were cut back, 7 bases at V and 4 bases at J, with 13 bases in the middle. CDR3 bases: TGTGCCAGCACCCTGTCAGGGAGAGAGACCCAGTACTTC. Translating it yields CASTLSGRETQYF.

The sample holds a few counts of this clonotype. This chain links TRBV7-2 with TRBJ2-7; 8 positions match TRBD2. The CDR3 consists of 15 residues. CDR1 is SGHTA and CDR2 is FQGNSA in the germline V gene. Trimming took 1 base from V and 4 from J; bases not matched to a gene: 6. The CDR3 region has the DNA TGTGCCAGCAGCTTAGGACTAGCGTCCGGGTACGAGCAGTACTTC. Translation gives CASSLGLASGYEQYF.

This clonotype was detected ten times or more. This sequence joins TRBV27 and TRBJ2-5; 9 nucleotides match TRBD1. This CDR3 comprises 14 residues. Germline trimming cut 6 bases from V and 2 bases from J; bases unmatched to any gene: 4. Germline V gene lookup returns CDR1 MNHEY and CDR2 SMNVEV (reference sequence). CDR3 DNA: TGTGCCAGCAGCAAGGACAGGGGACAAGAGACCCAGTACTTC. It codes for CASSKDRGQETQYF.

The chain couples TRBV15 to TRBJ2-7; perhaps D is TRBD1 or TRBD2 (6 bases each). V lost 1 base and J 6 bases, leaving 13 bases between the germline ends. Germline V CDR1 and CDR2: LNHNV, YYDKDF (reference sequence). The CDR3 sequence is 14 residues long. CDR3 DNA sequence: TGTGCCACCAGCAGAGGGACACAGGGAGGCGAGCAGTACTTC. Translation: CATSRGTQGGEQYF.

This clonotype was detected only a few times. The chain employs TRBV6-5 and TRBJ1-2; the D gene is possibly TRBD1 (5 bases). Germline CDR1 and CDR2: MNHEY and SVGAGI. The CDR3 has 14 amino acids. Trimming left V 6 bases short and J 8 bases short, with 19 bases between. CDR3 region: CASSQIKGYSGYTF. CDR3 DNA: TGTGCCAGCAGCCAAATAAAGGGGTATTCCGGCTACACCTTC.

This clonotype appeared many times. The chain joins TRBV4-3 to TRBJ2-1, with 13 nucleotides matching TRBD2. Germline V lookup: CDR1 LGHNA, CDR2 YSLEER. The CDR3 totals 16 residues. V gave up 1 base and J gave up 9 bases; unmatched junction bases: 6. The CDR3 region has the DNA TGCGCCAGCAGCCAAGGGACTAGCGGGAGCGGAGGTGAGCAGTTCTTC. Translated: CASSQGTSGSGGEQFF.